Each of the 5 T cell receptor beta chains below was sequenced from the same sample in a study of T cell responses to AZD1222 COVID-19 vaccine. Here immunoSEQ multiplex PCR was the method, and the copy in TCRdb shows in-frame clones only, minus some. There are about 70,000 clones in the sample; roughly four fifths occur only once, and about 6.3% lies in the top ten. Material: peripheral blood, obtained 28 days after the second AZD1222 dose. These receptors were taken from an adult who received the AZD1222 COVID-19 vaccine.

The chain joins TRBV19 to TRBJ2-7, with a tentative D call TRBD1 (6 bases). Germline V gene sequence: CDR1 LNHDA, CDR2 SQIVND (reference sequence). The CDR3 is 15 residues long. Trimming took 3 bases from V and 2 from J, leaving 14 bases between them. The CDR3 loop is CASSMGDTAAYEQYF. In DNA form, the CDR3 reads TGTGCCAGTAGTATGGGGGACACCGCTGCCTACGAGCAGTACTTC.

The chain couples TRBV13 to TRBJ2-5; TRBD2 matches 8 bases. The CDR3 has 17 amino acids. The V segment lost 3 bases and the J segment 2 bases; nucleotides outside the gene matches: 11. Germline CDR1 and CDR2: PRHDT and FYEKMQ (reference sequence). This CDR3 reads CASSLSGVAGHQETQYF. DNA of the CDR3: TGTGCCAGCAGCTTGAGTGGGGTAGCGGGGCATCAAGAGACCCAGTACTTC.

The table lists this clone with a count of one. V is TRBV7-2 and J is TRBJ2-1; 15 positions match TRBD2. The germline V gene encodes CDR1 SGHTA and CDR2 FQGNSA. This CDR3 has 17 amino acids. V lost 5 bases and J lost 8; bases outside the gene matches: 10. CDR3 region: CASSILGLAGGMDEQFF. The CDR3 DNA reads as TGTGCCAGCAGCATTCTCGGACTAGCGGGGGGGATGGATGAGCAGTTCTTC.

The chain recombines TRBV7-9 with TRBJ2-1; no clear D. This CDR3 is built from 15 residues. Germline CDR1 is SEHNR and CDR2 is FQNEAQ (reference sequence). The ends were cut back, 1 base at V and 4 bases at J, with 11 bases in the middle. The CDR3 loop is CASSLDRFEYNEQFF. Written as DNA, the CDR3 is TGTGCCAGCAGCTTAGATCGGTTCGAATACAATGAGCAGTTCTTC.

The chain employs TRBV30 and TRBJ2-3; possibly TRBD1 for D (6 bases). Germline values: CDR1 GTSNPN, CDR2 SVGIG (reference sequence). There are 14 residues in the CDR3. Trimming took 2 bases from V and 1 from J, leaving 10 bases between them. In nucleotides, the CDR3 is TGTGCCTGGAGTAAGGGGACACGCACAGATACGCAGTATTTT. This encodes CAWSKGTRTDTQYF.